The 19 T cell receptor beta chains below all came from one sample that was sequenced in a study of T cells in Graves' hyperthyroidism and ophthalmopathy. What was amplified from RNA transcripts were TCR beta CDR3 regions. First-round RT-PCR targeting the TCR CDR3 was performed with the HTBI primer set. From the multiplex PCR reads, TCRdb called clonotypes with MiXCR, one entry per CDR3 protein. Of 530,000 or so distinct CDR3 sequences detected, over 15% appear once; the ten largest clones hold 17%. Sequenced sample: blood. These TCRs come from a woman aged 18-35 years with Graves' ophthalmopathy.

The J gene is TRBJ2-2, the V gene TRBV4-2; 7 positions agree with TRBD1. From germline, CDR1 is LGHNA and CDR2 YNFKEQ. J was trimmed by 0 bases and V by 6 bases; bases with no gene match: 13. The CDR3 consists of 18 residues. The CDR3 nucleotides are TGTGCCAGCAGAAGGCCCCTGGGACAGAATTCGAACACCGGGGAGCTGTTTTTT. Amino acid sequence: CASRRPLGQNSNTGELFF.

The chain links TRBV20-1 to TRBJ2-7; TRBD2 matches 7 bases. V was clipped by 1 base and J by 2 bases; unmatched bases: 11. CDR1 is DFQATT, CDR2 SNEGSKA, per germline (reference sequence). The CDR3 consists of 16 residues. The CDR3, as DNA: TGCAGTGCTAGAGGGCTAGAGGGAGGGCCCCCCTACGAGCAGTACTTC. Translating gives CSARGLEGGPPYEQYF.

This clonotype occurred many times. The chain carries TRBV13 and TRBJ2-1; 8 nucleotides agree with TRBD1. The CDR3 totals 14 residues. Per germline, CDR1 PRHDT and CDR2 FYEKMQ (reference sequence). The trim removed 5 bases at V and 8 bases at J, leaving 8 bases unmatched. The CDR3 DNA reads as TGTGCCAGCAGCCAGGACAGGGAGGCGGATGAGCAGTTCTTC. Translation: CASSQDREADEQFF.

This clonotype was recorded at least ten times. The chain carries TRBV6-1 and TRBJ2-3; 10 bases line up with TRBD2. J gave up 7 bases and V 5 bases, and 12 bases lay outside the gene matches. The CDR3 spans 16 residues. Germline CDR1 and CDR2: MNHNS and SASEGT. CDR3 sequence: CASSSLRSGGAYTQYF. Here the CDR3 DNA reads TGTGCCAGCAGTAGCCTGAGGAGCGGGGGGGCTTATACGCAGTATTTT.

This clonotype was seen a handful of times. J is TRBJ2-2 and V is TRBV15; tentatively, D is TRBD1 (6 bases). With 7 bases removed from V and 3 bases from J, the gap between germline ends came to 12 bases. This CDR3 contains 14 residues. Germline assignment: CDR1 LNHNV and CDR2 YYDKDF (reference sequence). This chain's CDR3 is CATNRERDTGELFF. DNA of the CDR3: TGTGCCACCAACAGGGAAAGGGACACCGGGGAGCTGTTTTTT.

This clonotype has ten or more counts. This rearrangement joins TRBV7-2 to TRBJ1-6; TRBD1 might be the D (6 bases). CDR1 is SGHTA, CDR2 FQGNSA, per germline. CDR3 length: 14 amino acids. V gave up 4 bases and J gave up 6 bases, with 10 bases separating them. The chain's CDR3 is CASSSGRGNSPLHF. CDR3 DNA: TGTGCCAGCAGCTCCGGCAGGGGTAATTCACCCCTCCACTTT.

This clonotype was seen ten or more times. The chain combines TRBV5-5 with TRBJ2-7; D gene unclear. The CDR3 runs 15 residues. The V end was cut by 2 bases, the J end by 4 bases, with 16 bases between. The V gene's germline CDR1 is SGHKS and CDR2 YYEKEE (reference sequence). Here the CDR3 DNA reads TGTGCCAGCAGCTTTCTATTGGGGATGGAGTACGAGCAGTACTTC. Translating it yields CASSFLLGMEYEQYF. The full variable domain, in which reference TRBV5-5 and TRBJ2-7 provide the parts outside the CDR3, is DAGVTQSPTHLIKTRGQQVTLRCSPISGHKSVSWYQQVLGQGPQFIFQYYEKEERGRGNFPDRFSARQFPNYSSELNVNALLLGDSALYLCASSFLLGMEYEQYFGPGTRLTVT.

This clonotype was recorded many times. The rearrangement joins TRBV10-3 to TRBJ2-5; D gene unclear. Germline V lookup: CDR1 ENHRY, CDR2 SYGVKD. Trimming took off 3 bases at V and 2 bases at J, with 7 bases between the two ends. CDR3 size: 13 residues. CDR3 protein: CAISETGQETQYF. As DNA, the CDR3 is TGTGCCATCAGTGAAACTGGGCAAGAGACCCAGTACTTC.

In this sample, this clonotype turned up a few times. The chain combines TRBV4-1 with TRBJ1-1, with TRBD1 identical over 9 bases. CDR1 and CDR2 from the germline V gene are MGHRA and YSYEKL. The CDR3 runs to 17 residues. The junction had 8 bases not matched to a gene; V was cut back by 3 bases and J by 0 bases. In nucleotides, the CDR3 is TGCGCCAGCAGCCACGGGACAGGGTTAGTGGTGAACACTGAAGCTTTCTTT. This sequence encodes CASSHGTGLVVNTEAFF.

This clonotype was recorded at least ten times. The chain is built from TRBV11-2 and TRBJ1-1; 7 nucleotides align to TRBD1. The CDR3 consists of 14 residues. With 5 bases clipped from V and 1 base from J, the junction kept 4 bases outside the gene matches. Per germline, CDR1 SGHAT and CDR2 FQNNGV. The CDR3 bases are TGTGCCAGCAGCATTAGGGGGCGGAACACTGAAGCTTTCTTT. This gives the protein CASSIRGRNTEAFF.

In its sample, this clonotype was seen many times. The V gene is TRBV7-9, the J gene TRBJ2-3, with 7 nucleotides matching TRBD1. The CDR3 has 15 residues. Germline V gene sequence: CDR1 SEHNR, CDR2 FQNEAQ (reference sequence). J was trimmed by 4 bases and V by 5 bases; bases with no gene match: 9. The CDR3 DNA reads TGTGCCAGCAGCCACGGACAGGATGGCGCAGATACGCAGTATTTT. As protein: CASSHGQDGADTQYF. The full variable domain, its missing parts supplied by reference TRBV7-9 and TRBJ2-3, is DTGVSQNPRHKITKRGQNVTFRCDPISEHNRLYWYRQTLGQGPEFLTYFQNEAQLEKSRLLSDRFSAERPKGSFSTLEIQRTEQGDSAMYLCASSHGQDGADTQYFGPGTRLTVL.

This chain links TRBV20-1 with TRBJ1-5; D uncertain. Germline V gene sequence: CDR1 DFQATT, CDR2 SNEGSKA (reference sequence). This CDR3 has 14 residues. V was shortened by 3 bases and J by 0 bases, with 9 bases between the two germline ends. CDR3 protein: CSARNGYSNQPQHF. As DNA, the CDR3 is TGCAGTGCTAGGAATGGATATAGCAATCAGCCCCAGCATTTT.

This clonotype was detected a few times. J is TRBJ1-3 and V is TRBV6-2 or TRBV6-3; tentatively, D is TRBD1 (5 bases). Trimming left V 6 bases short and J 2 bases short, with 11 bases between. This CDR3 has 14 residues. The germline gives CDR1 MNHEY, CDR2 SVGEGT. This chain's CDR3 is CASRDPGPGNTIYF. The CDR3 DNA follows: TGTGCCAGCAGGGACCCGGGACCTGGAAACACCATATATTTT.

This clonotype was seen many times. The DNA for the CDR3 is TGTGCCAGCAGCTTGGCCAAAGGGACCCAGTACTTC. This gives the protein CASSLAKGTQYF. The rearrangement uses TRBV7-2 and TRBJ2-5; D unresolved. The length of the CDR3 is 12 residues. Looked up from germline, CDR1 is SGHTA and CDR2 is FQGNSA. V lost 3 bases to trimming and J lost 7 bases, with 9 bases between them.

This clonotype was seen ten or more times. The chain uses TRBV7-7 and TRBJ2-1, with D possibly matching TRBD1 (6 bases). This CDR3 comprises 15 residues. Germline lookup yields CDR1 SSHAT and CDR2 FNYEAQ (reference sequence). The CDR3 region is CASAEGESSYNEQFF. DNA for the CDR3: TGTGCTAGCGCCGAGGGGGAAAGCTCCTACAATGAGCAGTTCTTC.

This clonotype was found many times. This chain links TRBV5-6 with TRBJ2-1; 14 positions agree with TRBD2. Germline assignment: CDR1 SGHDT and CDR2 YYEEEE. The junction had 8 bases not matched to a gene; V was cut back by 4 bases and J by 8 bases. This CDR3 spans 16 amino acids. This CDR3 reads CASSPETSGRVDEQFF. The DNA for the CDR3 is TGTGCCAGCAGCCCCGAGACTAGCGGGAGGGTAGATGAGCAGTTCTTC.

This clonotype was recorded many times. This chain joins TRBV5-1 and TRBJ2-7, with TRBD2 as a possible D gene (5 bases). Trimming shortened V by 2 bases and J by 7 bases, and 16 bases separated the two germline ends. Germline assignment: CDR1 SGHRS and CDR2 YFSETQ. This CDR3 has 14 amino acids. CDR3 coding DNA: TGCGCCAGCAGCTTTCCGGACGGACTCGGGGAGCAGTACTTC. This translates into CASSFPDGLGEQYF.

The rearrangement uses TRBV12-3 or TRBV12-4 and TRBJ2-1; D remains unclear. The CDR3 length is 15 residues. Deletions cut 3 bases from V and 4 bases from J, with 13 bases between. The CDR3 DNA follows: TGTGCCAGCAGTTTCGGCGACCCCGGTTACAATGAGCAGTTCTTC. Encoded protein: CASSFGDPGYNEQFF.

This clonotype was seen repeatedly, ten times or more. CDR3 nucleotide sequence: TGCGCCAGCAGCTTGAGGACAGATACGCAGTATTTT. Translation: CASSLRTDTQYF. The chain uses TRBV5-1 and TRBJ2-3, with unresolved D. Trimming removed 1 base from V and 3 bases from J, with 3 bases in between. This CDR3 comprises 12 residues. Germline CDR1 SGHRS, CDR2 YFSETQ.